This passage covers 2 T cell receptor beta chains from one sample sequenced in a study of cytomegalovirus exposure and HLA in healthy donors. PCR used 60 Vbeta primers and 13 Jbeta primers. Only in-frame clones appear in the TCRdb table, and some are missing; sequencing was by immunoSEQ multiplex PCR. The profile covers 150,000 to 200,000 clones, with roughly 80% appearing a single time and 1.7% taken by the ten largest. The sequenced material came from PBMCs. Receptors were obtained from a young woman in good health and CMV-seronegative.

The V and J genes are TRBV2 and TRBJ2-7; TRBD2 matches at 7 bases. Per the germline V gene, CDR1 is SNHLY and CDR2 is FYNNEI. This CDR3 has 15 residues. V lost 1 base, J lost 2 bases, and 5 bases stayed unmatched. The CDR3 loop reads CASSEGLADAYEQYV. The CDR3 region has the DNA TGTGCCAGCAGTGAAGGTCTAGCGGACGCCTACGAGCAGTACGTC.

The chain is built from TRBV18 and TRBJ2-1; 7 nucleotides align to TRBD1. Germline V gives CDR1 KGHSH, CDR2 LQKENI. J lost 3 bases, V lost 6 bases, and 5 bases had no gene match. There are 14 residues in the CDR3. The CDR3, as DNA: TGTGCCAGCTCCCCGACAGGGAACTACAATGAGCAGTTCTTC. Its protein is CASSPTGNYNEQFF.